Here is one TCR beta chain with its context. Its recognized antigen is unknown. Qualities for individual bases were not recorded, and no much larger clone is one base off. These data originate in a study of T cells in Graves' hyperthyroidism and ophthalmopathy (dated by TCRdb to the late 2010s). A note on the overall study: Peripheral blood samples were taken at initial diagnosis, before any treatment was given. TCR V-J signatures able to tell the groups apart were searched for in a discovery cohort of 95 to 100 patients, of whom 40 to 45 had Graves' ophthalmopathy and around 58 had stable Graves' hyperthyroidism. Prospective prediction of ophthalmopathy was tested in an independent validation cohort consisting of roughly 20 hyperthyroidism patients and 15 or so patients who later progressed to ophthalmopathy. The roughly 90 discovery patients were divided at random into training and test sets in a 7:3 ratio. The study also compared thyroid tissue and blood T-cell repertoires from more than five Graves' hyperthyroidism patients. Once sampling was done, hyperthyroidism patients were given methimazole at a starting dose of 30 mg daily, whereas ophthalmopathy patients were given high-dose intravenous methylprednisolone. The paper describes TCR Vbeta CDR3 sequencing of 140 or so peripheral blood samples, made up of roughly 45 ophthalmopathy patients, around 78 hyperthyroidism patients and roughly 17 progressor patients.

From the germline V gene, CDR1 is MDHEN and CDR2 is SYDVKM. CDR3 length: 15 amino acids, cysteine to phenylalanine. CDR3 DNA is the only sequence kept; it has 45 bases, read in frame from the first base. V drops 2 bases and J drops 4 bases, leaving 12 bases in between. Stable Graves' hyperthyroidism was defined as no progression to ophthalmopathy during 18 months of follow-up. The hyperthyroidism patients were between 18 and 65 years old and newly diagnosed, with a disease duration of less than 2 months. Exclusion was applied to patients with uncontrolled infections, other autoimmune diseases, pregnancy or lactation. Diagnoses relied on clinical symptoms, serum thyroxine and TRAb, thyroid ultrasound and orbital computed tomography. PBMCs were separated from 7.5 to 10 ml of fresh peripheral blood using Ficoll-Paque density gradient centrifugation. Total RNA was extracted with Trizol reagent, and quality was checked on an Agilent 2100 Bioanalyzer.

Findings and caveats that apply to the study as a whole: Most expanded thyroid clonotypes (frequency above 0.001) were also detected in blood, suggesting blood repertoires may reflect thyroid immune responses. In cross-validation, a model built on a 13 V-J signature told ophthalmopathy apart from stable hyperthyroidism with 85% to 90% sensitivity and 81% to 82% specificity, and in testing the same model reached 80%/75%. Sample size was not statistically predetermined, and investigators were not blinded to group allocation. During validation, the model predicted progression to ophthalmopathy a median of around six months ahead of onset, with 60% to 71% sensitivity and 72.22% specificity.

TCR beta CDR3 regions were amplified from RNA transcripts. The TCR CDR3 was subjected to a first round of RT-PCR using the HTBI primer set and the Qiagen OneStep RT-PCR kit. The libraries were constructed in a second round of multiplex PCR and then size-selected and purified. Paired-end sequencing of the libraries was performed with 100 bp reads on an Illumina HiSeq2000. The paper's processing steps were these. SOAPnuke was used to process the raw data, throwing out any read that contained adapters or uncalled bases, had a mean Phred below 15, or lacked an exact constant-primer or identifier match. COPE v1.2.5 was used to merge high-quality paired reads, and clonotypes were defined as unique nucleotide sequences. Clonotypes were aligned to IMGT TRBV, TRBD and TRBJ reference segments using MiTCR v1.1. Only V-J combinations with frequency above 0.0001, covering 99.2% of repertoires, were analysed. A TCS score was defined as the ratio between F50 (clonal expansion) and ExV (chaos), using BLOSUM62-based TCRdist between CDR3 peptides within each V-J. Welch's t-statistics and random forest reduced fewer than 600 V-J features to 13, which were used in a naive Bayes classifier (R e1071). TCRdb passed the public sequencing reads through fastp at Q25 and MiXCR, retaining productive beta sequences. When rows share a CDR3 protein, they turn into one entry using the most common DNA and genes. These V and J calls derive from TCRdb rather than the authors' analysis. The sample table records under 650,000 distinct CDR3 sequences; 15% to 20% of these occur just once. Of the sample, less than 4.5% falls within the top ten clones.

The receptor was derived from a young woman with Graves' hyperthyroidism. The sequenced sample was blood. The receptor chain draws on TRBV28 and TRBJ2-1; perhaps TRBD2 is the D gene, with 6 bases matching. The CDR3 corresponds to CASSLGYRGYNEQFF. The DNA sequence reads TGTGCCAGCAGTTTAGGGTATCGGGGGTACAATGAGCAGTTCTTC.